One and the same sample provided the 5 T cell receptor beta chains below, sequenced in a study of blood T cells in healthy people across ages. A second about 6 to 11 cycle PCR used barcoded and J-beta primers. TCRdb called the 5' RACE reads again in MiXCR, with one record for every CDR3 protein. The sample has over 1,300,000 distinct CDR3 sequences, approximately 59% seen once; the top ten hold approximately 7%. Sequenced input: blood. Receptors originate from a man between 18 and 35 years old in good health.

V is TRBV12-3 or TRBV12-4 and J is TRBJ2-1; D is perhaps TRBD2 (6 bases). CDR3 length equals 13 residues. The V and J ends lost 5 bases and 6 bases respectively, with 11 bases between them. The CDR3 is CASSATSSNEQFF. In nucleotides, the CDR3 is TGTGCCAGCAGTGCGACTAGTAGCAATGAGCAGTTCTTC.

As DNA, the CDR3 is TGTGCCAGCAGTGAGGTTGGCGGGGTGGGTACGCAGTATTTT. Encoded protein: CASSEVGGVGTQYF. V and J are TRBV6-1 and TRBJ2-3, with D possibly matching TRBD2 (6 bases). The CDR3 is 14 residues long. V lost 3 bases to trimming and J lost 8 bases, with 15 bases between them. Germline loops: CDR1 MNHNS, CDR2 SASEGT.

The table lists this clonotype with a few counts. This chain connects TRBV2 to TRBJ2-4, with 10 bases that match TRBD1. V dropped 7 bases and J dropped 6; count of bases not matched to a gene: 3. Germline assignment: CDR1 SNHLY and CDR2 FYNNEI. This CDR3 has 13 amino acids. CDR3 region: CASMDRGGNIQYF. CDR3 bases: TGTGCCAGCATGGACAGGGGGGGAAACATTCAGTACTTC. The full variable domain, with the rest looked up from reference TRBV2 and TRBJ2-4, is EPEVTQTPSHQVTQMGQEVILRCVPISNHLYFYWYRQILGQKVEFLVSFYNNEISEKSEIFDDQFSVERPDGSNFTLKIRSTKLEDSAMYFCASMDRGGNIQYFGAGTRLSVL.

The V and J genes are TRBV15 and TRBJ2-1, with TRBD1 matching 7 bases. CDR3 size: 16 residues. Germline-derived CDR1 and CDR2 are LNHNV and YYDKDF (reference sequence). The V gene end was trimmed by 2 bases and the J gene end by 4 bases; junction bases not matched to a gene: 8. CDR3 coding DNA: TGTGCCACCAGCAGAAACCGGGACAGAGATTACAATGAGCAGTTCTTC. Translating gives CATSRNRDRDYNEQFF.

The gene calls are TRBV7-2 and TRBJ2-5; 7 nucleotides agree with TRBD1. CDR1 is SGHTA and CDR2 is FQGNSA in the germline V gene. This CDR3 is 15 amino acids long. J lost 4 bases, V lost 5 bases, and 10 bases had no gene match. As DNA, the CDR3 is TGTGCCAGCAGCCCAACCGGACAGGTTTCAGAGACCCAGTACTTC. Amino acids: CASSPTGQVSETQYF.